The 16 T cell receptor beta chains presented below share a single source sample, sequenced in a study of blood T cell repertoires in COVID-19. Method: immunoSEQ multiplex PCR; TCRdb's copy keeps in-frame clones and lacks some. The sample holds approximately 170,000 clones, about 80% seen once. Sequencing used peripheral blood. The receptors originated from a man between 65 and 85 years old with active or convalescent COVID-19.

This chain links TRBV4-3 with TRBJ2-3; TRBD1 is a possible D gene (7 bases). Germline V gene data show CDR1 as LGHNA and CDR2 as YSLEER. This CDR3 is 15 amino acids long. With 1 base removed from V and 3 bases from J, the gap between germline ends came to 11 bases. The DNA for the CDR3 is TGCGCCAGCAGCCAAGGCGGGACAGCGACAGATACGCAGTATTTT. Its translation: CASSQGGTATDTQYF.

This chain connects TRBV5-1 to TRBJ1-1; no clear D. Trimming removed 0 bases at V and 1 base at J, with 7 bases between. Germline loops: CDR1 SGHRS, CDR2 YFSETQ. The CDR3 is 14 residues long. The CDR3 DNA sequence: TGCGCCAGCAGCTTGGATATGGCGAACACTGAAGCTTTCTTT. Its translation is CASSLDMANTEAFF.

This clone was picked up a small number of times. This chain joins TRBV11-2 and TRBJ1-1, with 7 bases aligning to TRBD1. Germline V gives CDR1 SGHAT, CDR2 FQNNGV. V lost 4 bases to trimming and J lost 1 base; unmatched junction nucleotides: 3. The CDR3 has 14 residues. The DNA for the CDR3 is TGTGCCAGCAGCTGGAACAGGGGGAACACTGAAGCTTTCTTT. Residues: CASSWNRGNTEAFF.

The J gene is TRBJ1-3, the V gene TRBV2; D gene uncertain. V dropped 7 bases and J dropped 0 bases, with 10 bases sitting between them. The CDR3 length is 14 residues. Germline CDR1 reads SNHLY; CDR2 reads FYNNEI. The CDR3 sequence is CASTRLYSGNTIYF. The CDR3 region has the DNA TGTGCCAGCACCAGACTGTACTCTGGAAACACCATATATTTT.

This sequence joins TRBV5-5 and TRBJ1-2; D might be TRBD1 (6 bases). The germline CDR1 and CDR2 sequences are SGHKS and YYEKEE (reference sequence). The V and J ends lost 3 bases and 8 bases respectively, with 20 bases between them. The CDR3 is made up of 15 amino acids. The CDR3: CASSWEDRTLGGYTF. CDR3 sequence (DNA): TGTGCCAGCAGCTGGGAAGACAGGACCCTCGGAGGCTACACCTTC.

The chain links TRBV27 to TRBJ2-7; D not certain. Germline CDR1 MNHEY, CDR2 SMNVEV (reference sequence). The CDR3 contains 12 residues. Trimming shortened V by 8 bases and J by 1 base, and 9 bases separated the two germline ends. The CDR3: CASASWSYEQYF. The CDR3, as DNA: TGTGCCAGCGCAAGCTGGTCCTACGAGCAGTACTTC.

The CDR3 reads CASTTWGGRAKNIQYF. The CDR3 DNA reads as TGTGCCAGTACCACCTGGGGGGGAAGGGCCAAAAACATTCAGTACTTC. The rearrangement links TRBV19 to TRBJ2-4, with 7 bases lining up with TRBD2. The length of the CDR3 is 16 residues. The V and J ends lost 7 bases and 1 base, in that order; junction bases with no gene match: 10. Germline loops: CDR1 LNHDA, CDR2 SQIVND (reference sequence).

The rearrangement joins TRBV5-6 to TRBJ2-7, with 7 bases matching TRBD1. The CDR3 runs to 17 residues. Germline V gene lookup returns CDR1 SGHDT and CDR2 YYEEEE. The V segment lost 4 bases and the J segment 3 bases; nucleotides outside the gene matches: 16. The CDR3 loop is CASSPRSDRTLLYEQYF. Written as DNA, the CDR3 is TGTGCCAGCAGCCCAAGATCGGACAGGACCTTACTCTACGAGCAGTACTTC.

This chain uses TRBV6-6 with TRBJ2-5; 8 bases align to TRBD1. J lost 5 bases, V lost 6 bases, and 11 bases had no gene match. This CDR3 spans 15 amino acids. The germline V gene has CDR1 MNHNY and CDR2 SVGAGI (reference sequence). This CDR3 is CASRAGQGEWETQYF. The CDR3 nucleotides are TGTGCCAGCAGGGCCGGACAGGGAGAATGGGAGACCCAGTACTTC.

This chain uses TRBV28 with TRBJ2-1, with 9 bases that match TRBD2. Germline CDR1 MDHEN, CDR2 SYDVKM. Germline trimming cut 3 bases from V and 5 bases from J; bases unmatched to any gene: 11. The CDR3 spans 17 residues. The CDR3 DNA is TGTGCCAGCAGTTTTAATTTCCGGACTAGCGTAGACAATGAGCAGTTCTTC. It specifies CASSFNFRTSVDNEQFF.

V and J are TRBV28 and TRBJ1-1, with D maybe TRBD1 (6 bases). The CDR3 extends over 15 amino acids. V was pared by 2 bases and J by 1 base, with 11 bases between. Germline V CDR1 and CDR2: MDHEN, SYDVKM. The CDR3 region is CASSLLTGRNTEAFF. CDR3 nucleotide sequence: TGTGCCAGCAGTTTACTAACAGGGAGGAACACTGAAGCTTTCTTT.

The J gene is TRBJ2-7, the V gene TRBV11-2; 7 bases line up with TRBD1. The CDR3 consists of 15 residues. V trimming: 3 bases; J trimming: 0 bases; junction bases outside the gene matches: 5. In germline, CDR1 is SGHAT, CDR2 FQNNGV. The CDR3 sequence is CASSLSTGNSYEQYF. The CDR3 DNA sequence: TGTGCCAGCAGCTTGTCGACAGGGAACTCCTACGAGCAGTACTTC.

V is TRBV6-2 or TRBV6-3 and J is TRBJ1-1, with D unclear. Germline values: CDR1 MNHEY, CDR2 SVGEGT. This CDR3 has 14 amino acids. Trimming shortened V by 4 bases and J by 0 bases, and 9 bases separated the two germline ends. The CDR3 here is CASSLQKLNTEAFF. Written as DNA, the CDR3 is TGTGCCAGCAGTTTACAGAAATTGAACACTGAAGCTTTCTTT.

The chain joins TRBV18 to TRBJ2-7; 8 positions match TRBD1. V was pared by 6 bases and J by 4 bases, with 8 bases of the junction left unmatched. CDR3 length: 14 amino acids. The germline CDR1 and CDR2 sequences are KGHSH and LQKENI. CDR3 sequence (DNA): TGTGCCAGCTCCGCCGGACAGGGTTCTTACGAGCAGTACTTC. Its translation is CASSAGQGSYEQYF. Supplemented by reference TRBV18 and TRBJ2-7, the full variable domain reads NAGVMQNPRHLVRRRGQEARLRCSPMKGHSHVYWYRQLPEEGLKFMVYLQKENIIDESGMPKERFSAEFPKEGPSILRIQQVVRGDSAAYFCASSAGQGSYEQYFGPGTRLTVT.

CDR3 DNA sequence: TGTGCCAGCAGTACCTCGACAGGGCCGGGCTACACCTTC. Its translation: CASSTSTGPGYTF. This chain links TRBV6-2 or TRBV6-3 with TRBJ1-2; 7 positions agree with TRBD1. V trimming: 5 bases; J trimming: 8 bases; junction bases outside the gene matches: 8. In germline, CDR1 is MNHEY, CDR2 SVGEGT. The CDR3 totals 13 residues.

The chain joins TRBV28 to TRBJ2-3; 7 nucleotides align to TRBD2. Germline CDR1 MDHEN, CDR2 SYDVKM. V dropped 3 bases and J dropped 2; count of bases not matched to a gene: 5. The CDR3 consists of 15 residues. Here the CDR3 reads CASSFRRGSTDTQYF. CDR3 DNA sequence: TGTGCCAGCAGTTTTAGGCGGGGGTCCACAGATACGCAGTATTTT.